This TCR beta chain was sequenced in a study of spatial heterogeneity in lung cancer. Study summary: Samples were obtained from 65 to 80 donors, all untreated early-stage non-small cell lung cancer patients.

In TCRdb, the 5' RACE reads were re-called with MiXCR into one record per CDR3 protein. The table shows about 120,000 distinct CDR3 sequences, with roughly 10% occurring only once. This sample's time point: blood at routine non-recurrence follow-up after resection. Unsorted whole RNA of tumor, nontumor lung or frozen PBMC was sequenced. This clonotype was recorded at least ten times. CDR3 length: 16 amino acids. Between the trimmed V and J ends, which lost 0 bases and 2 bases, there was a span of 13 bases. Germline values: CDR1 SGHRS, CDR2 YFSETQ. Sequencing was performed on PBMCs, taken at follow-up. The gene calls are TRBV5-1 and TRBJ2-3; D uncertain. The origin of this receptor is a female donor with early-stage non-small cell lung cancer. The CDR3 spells CASSLDSRGYTDTQYF. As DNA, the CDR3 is TGCGCCAGCAGCTTGGATAGCCGCGGTTACACAGATACGCAGTATTTT.